The rows below give T cell receptor beta chains drawn from one sample of a study of blood T cell repertoires in COVID-19. Clones were sequenced by immunoSEQ multiplex PCR, and TCRdb holds only the in-frame ones, with some missing. The sample carries more than 350,000 clones, more than 75% recorded once. Sequenced input: PBMCs or T cells enriched from blood (not recorded which). Source of these receptors: a woman aged 45-60 years who had recovered from COVID-19. CDR3s include the opening cysteine and the closing phenylalanine or tryptophan. D genes are given only for firm matches. Clone size is shown for a subset of rows, as once, few, many or a class of expanded clone.

>.|TRBV7-2|.|TRBJ2-7
TGTGCCAGCAGTCAGCAGGGGGGTCCCTACGAGCAGTACTTC
CASSQQGGPYEQYF
>.|TRBV6-1|.|TRBJ1-2
TGTGCCAGCAGTGAACTCCCGGACACCCATGGCTACACCTTC
CASSELPDTHGYTF
>.|TRBV7-3|.|TRBJ1-2
TGTGCCAGCAGCCCCCCCCGCAGGGGAGACTCTAACTATGGCTACACCTTC
CASSPPRRGDSNYGYTF
>few|TRBV5-5|TRBD1|TRBJ1-6
TGTGCCAGCAGCTGGGGGACAGGGCGATCACCCCTCCACTTT
CASSWGTGRSPLHF
>.|TRBV7-9|TRBD1|TRBJ2-7
TGTGCCAGCAGCTTAGAGCGGACCGGGACAGGGGGCCACGAGCAGTACTTC
CASSLERTGTGGHEQYF
>.|TRBV20-1|.|TRBJ1-2
TGCAGTGCTAGTACGGAGGCGATCGGCCCCCGGGGCTACACCTTC
CSASTEAIGPRGYTF
>.|TRBV25-1|.|TRBJ1-6
TGTGCCAGCAGTGAATCAGGCAATTCACCCCTCCACTTT
CASSESGNSPLHF
>.|TRBV5-6|.|TRBJ1-1
TGTGCCAGCAGCTTACCGTCAGGGAACACTGAAGCTTTCTTT
CASSLPSGNTEAFF
>.|TRBV5-6|TRBD1|TRBJ1-4
TGTGCCAGCAGCAAGCAAACAGGGGTATTTAGTGAAAAACTGTTTTTT
CASSKQTGVFSEKLFF
>.|TRBV6-1|.|TRBJ2-7
TGTGCCAGCAGTGAAACCAGGAACTCCTACGAGCAGTACTTC
CASSETRNSYEQYF
>.|TRBV28|TRBD1|TRBJ1-1
TGTGCCAGCAGTGGGACAGGTGTCATGAACACTGAAGCTTTCTTT
CASSGTGVMNTEAFF
>.|TRBV3-1/TRBV3-2|.|TRBJ2-7
TGTGCCAGCTCCCGCCAGGGGTCCTACGAGCAGTACTTC
CASSRQGSYEQYF
>.|TRBV4-3|.|TRBJ1-3
TGCGCCAGCAGCCAAGATTGGGATCGGAGGACTGGAAACACCATATATTTT
CASSQDWDRRTGNTIYF
>.|TRBV29-1|.|TRBJ2-2
TGCAGCGTTGCCAGGGAAACCGGGGAGCTGTTTTTT
CSVARETGELFF
>.|TRBV5-1|TRBD1|TRBJ2-2
TGCGCCAGCAGTACGCGACAGGGAGAAACCGGGGAGCTGTTTTTT
CASSTRQGETGELFF